This T cell receptor beta chain was recorded in a study of shared clonotypes between healthy human individuals. Study-wide results and caveats: Naive subsets tended to show greater estimated richness than memory subsets. Represented genetic and exposure-history diversity was restricted by having few donors.

To note about this clone: What it binds is not known.

Libraries were prepared by immunoSEQ multiplex PCR; TCRdb keeps only in-frame clonotypes and omits some of them. The sample lists more than 900,000 clones, 75% to 85% occurring once. Germline V gene lookup returns CDR1 SGHTA and CDR2 FQGNSA. The CDR3 sequence is 12 residues long. Trimming cost V 5 bases and J 10 bases; bases outside gene matches: 5. V is TRBV7-2 and J is TRBJ2-1, with 7 bases matching TRBD1. Sequenced sample: memory CD4+ T cells from PBMCs. The subset: CD45RA-negative fraction. This TCR came from a man younger than 35 in good health. Some clones in this sample may be carry-over from other donors' samples. The CDR3 coding sequence is TGTGCCAGCAGCCCGAACAGGGGAGAGCAGTTCTTC. Translating gives CASSPNRGEQFF.